This record covers a single T cell receptor (beta chain). The antigen remains undetermined. These data come from a study of T cells in Graves' hyperthyroidism and ophthalmopathy. Findings and limits, study-wide: Most expanded thyroid clonotypes above 0.001 recurred in blood.

The investigators amplified TCR beta CDR3 regions from RNA transcripts. An initial round of RT-PCR targeting the TCR CDR3 relied on the HTBI primer set. TCRdb reprocessed the multiplex PCR reads via MiXCR and lists one record per CDR3 protein. The table has a few hundred thousand distinct CDR3 sequences, about 13% seen once; the top ten hold 34%. J was trimmed by 5 bases and V by 5 bases; bases with no gene match: 7. Per germline, CDR1 LNHDA and CDR2 SQIVND (reference sequence). The CDR3 has 17 amino acids. A Clinical Activity Score of at least 3, a NOSPECS grade of at least 4 and a duration under 3 months were recorded in the ophthalmopathy patients. Clinicians diagnosed patients from clinical symptoms, serum thyroxine and TRAb, thyroid ultrasound and orbital computed tomography. An approximately 10 ml volume of fresh peripheral blood provided the PBMCs.

Sequenced sample: blood. This TCR was sampled from a woman between 35 and 50 years old with Graves' ophthalmopathy. V is TRBV19 and J is TRBJ2-2, with 14 positions matching TRBD2. CDR3 region: CASSVGLAGGRTGELFF. In DNA, the CDR3 is TGTGCCAGTAGTGTAGGACTAGCGGGAGGCAGGACCGGGGAGCTGTTTTTT.